Each of the 8 T cell receptor beta chains below was sequenced from the same sample in a study of T cell repertoires in aging, cancer and after chemotherapy. The template was genomic DNA from peripheral blood, not RNA. Rearranged V-D-J TRB sequences were amplified with a mixed TRB-A/B primer pool. MiXCR was run by TCRdb on the multiplex PCR reads, yielding one entry per CDR3 protein. Of almost 8,500 distinct CDR3 sequences in the sample, approximately 33% are singletons; the top ten hold around 3.9%. The source material was blood. The origin of the receptors is a human donor in good health.

This clonotype was observed a few times. V usage is TRBV19 and J usage is TRBJ1-1; D is unclear. From germline, CDR1 is LNHDA and CDR2 SQIVND (reference sequence). Deletions cut 5 bases from V and 3 bases from J, with 7 bases between. The CDR3 loop spans 12 amino acids. The CDR3 DNA reads TGTGCCAGTAGTCCGGGATACACTGAAGCTTTCTTT. Translation gives CASSPGYTEAFF. The variable domain in full, with the rest retrieved from reference TRBV19 and TRBJ1-1, is DGGITQSPKYLFRKEGQNVTLSCEQNLNHDAMYWYRQDPGQGLRLIYYSQIVNDFQKGDIAEGYSVSREKKESFPLTVTSAQKNPTAFYLCASSPGYTEAFFGQGTRLTVV.

This clonotype was recorded a few times. This sequence joins TRBV5-5 and TRBJ2-7, with 9 bases aligning to TRBD1. V lost 1 base to trimming and J lost 5 bases; unmatched junction nucleotides: 4. Germline V gives CDR1 SGHKS, CDR2 YYEKEE (reference sequence). The CDR3 has 14 amino acids. CDR3 amino acids: CASSLWTGVDEQYF. CDR3 nucleotide sequence: TGTGCCAGCAGCTTGTGGACAGGGGTAGACGAGCAGTACTTC.

The chain recombines TRBV7-9 with TRBJ2-1; the D is unclear. CDR1 and CDR2 (germline): SEHNR, FQNEAQ (reference sequence). The CDR3 consists of 13 residues. With 0 bases removed from V and 10 bases from J, the gap between germline ends came to 10 bases. The CDR3 region is CASSLAVGLEQFF. CDR3 nucleotide sequence: TGTGCCAGCAGCTTAGCAGTGGGTTTGGAGCAGTTCTTC.

Concerning this clonotype: One base away lies a much larger clone, so this may be a sequencing read error. This likely comes from a read error, as the CDR3 has no conserved phenylalanine or tryptophan at its end. The chain carries TRBV29-1 and TRBJ2-7, with TRBD1 as a possible D gene (6 bases). The CDR3 length is 13 residues. The germline CDR1 and CDR2 sequences are SQVTM and ANQGSEA. V gave up 4 bases and J gave up 0 bases, with 10 bases separating them. Written as DNA, the CDR3 is TGCAGCGTTGTTAGGACAGACTCCTACGAGCAGTACTAC. This sequence encodes CSVVRTDSYEQYY.

About this clonotype itself: The junction departs from germline at one end; a sequencing error may be responsible. The V gene is TRBV10-3, the J gene TRBJ2-3; maybe TRBD2 (6 bases). CDR3 length equals 14 residues. CDR1 is ENHRY, CDR2 SYGVKD, per germline. The CDR3 DNA sequence: TGTGCCAGCAGTACGAGACTAGTCCCAGATACGCAGTATTTT. This translates into CASSTRLVPDTQYF.

The V and J genes are TRBV7-2 and TRBJ2-1; possible D gene TRBD2, 7 bases. CDR3 length: 15 residues. Trimming left V 2 bases short and J 8 bases short, with 16 bases between. CDR1 and CDR2 from the germline V gene are SGHTA and FQGNSA. CDR3 DNA: TGTGCCAGCAGCTTATGGGGGGGCGAGATTGATGAGCAGTTCTTC. Its protein is CASSLWGGEIDEQFF.

The chain uses TRBV10-3 and TRBJ2-3; 13 nucleotides line up with TRBD2. The CDR3 is 16 amino acids. The germline V gene has CDR1 ENHRY and CDR2 SYGVKD. The V and J ends lost 4 bases and 7 bases, in that order; junction bases with no gene match: 8. The DNA for the CDR3 is TGTGCCATCAGTGCTACTAGCGGGGGGGCCGTGAATACGCAGTATTTT. It yields the protein CAISATSGGAVNTQYF.

The rearrangement uses TRBV6-5 and TRBJ2-2; no firm D call. This CDR3 is 13 amino acids long. CDR1 is MNHEY and CDR2 is SVGAGI in the germline V gene. Trimming cost V 2 bases and J 5 bases, with 6 bases left between them. In nucleotides, the CDR3 is TGTGCCAGCAGTTACGGTGGGACCGGGGAGCTGTTTTTT. It translates to CASSYGGTGELFF.